The 7 T cell receptor beta chains reported below all come from one sample, sequenced in a study of cytomegalovirus exposure and HLA in healthy donors. The table came from immunoSEQ multiplex PCR; TCRdb's copy has only in-frame clones and leaves some out. The data hold fewer than 120,000 clones, with around nine tenths observed a single time. The sample was PBMCs. Receptor source: a woman younger than 35 in good health and CMV-seronegative.

The CDR3 here is CASSDGGSPQPQHF. DNA of the CDR3: TGTGCCAGCAGTGATGGAGGGTCACCTCAGCCCCAGCATTTT. The chain links TRBV6-1 to TRBJ1-5; D remains ambiguous. CDR1 and CDR2 from the germline V gene are MNHNS and SASEGT. V was pared by 3 bases and J by 6 bases, with 12 bases between. The CDR3 sequence is 14 residues long.

This clone has just one count. V gene TRBV7-9 combines with J gene TRBJ1-4; D ambiguous. Trimming removed 4 bases from V and 8 bases from J, with 17 bases in between. There are 15 residues in the CDR3. The germline V gene encodes CDR1 SEHNR and CDR2 FQNEAQ (reference sequence). The CDR3 spells CASSSPLEGGEKLFF. The DNA of the CDR3 is TGTGCCAGCAGCTCTCCTCTGGAGGGAGGGGAAAAACTGTTTTTT.

This chain uses TRBV7-2 with TRBJ1-4; D gene ambiguous. V was clipped by 3 bases and J by 0 bases, with 8 bases between them. This CDR3 spans 15 amino acids. Germline CDR1 reads SGHTA; CDR2 reads FQGNSA. This CDR3 reads CASSFSFATNEKLFF. As DNA, the CDR3 is TGTGCCAGCAGCTTTTCTTTTGCAACTAATGAAAAACTGTTTTTT.

The chain is built from TRBV6-5 and TRBJ2-1, with 8 bases matching TRBD1. Germline V gene lookup returns CDR1 MNHEY and CDR2 SVGAGI. Trimming took 4 bases from V and 5 from J; bases not matched to a gene: 4. CDR3 length: 14 residues. Written as DNA, the CDR3 is TGTGCCAGCAGTTCGACAGGGGCAGACAATGAGCAGTTCTTC. Amino acids: CASSSTGADNEQFF.

This clone has more than one count but fewer than ten. The V call is TRBV15, the J call TRBJ1-5; perhaps TRBD1 as D (6 bases). The CDR3 has 13 residues. Germline V gene sequence: CDR1 LNHNV, CDR2 YYDKDF (reference sequence). V was trimmed by 6 bases and J by 4 bases, leaving 10 bases between them. The chain's CDR3 is CATRQGQNQPQHF. In nucleotides, the CDR3 is TGTGCCACCAGGCAGGGGCAGAATCAGCCCCAGCATTTT.

The chain recombines TRBV19 with TRBJ2-1, with D unclear. CDR1 and CDR2 (germline): LNHDA, SQIVND (reference sequence). Deletions cut 8 bases from V and 8 bases from J, with 19 bases between. CDR3 length: 14 residues. CDR3 region: CASSRPTEWDEQFF. The CDR3 DNA reads TGTGCCAGTTCCCGACCGACGGAGTGGGATGAGCAGTTCTTC.

This chain joins TRBV19 and TRBJ1-6; D unclear. The CDR3 sequence is 14 residues long. Trimming removed 3 bases at V and 6 bases at J, with 9 bases between. Germline V CDR1 and CDR2: LNHDA, SQIVND (reference sequence). The CDR3 region has the DNA TGTGCCAGTAGTATTTCCACTGGTAATTCACCCCTCCACTTT. This gives the protein CASSISTGNSPLHF.